This T cell receptor beta chain was documented in a study of blood T cell repertoires in COVID-19. Overall study: Samples representing acute and convalescent COVID-19 were sourced from the United States, Italy and Spain. From T cells, B-cell-depleted T cells, or PBMCs came the material, which was cDNA or gDNA.

The CDR3 is made up of 16 amino acids. Deletions cut 0 bases from V and 3 bases from J, with 14 bases between. Germline V gene sequence: CDR1 MGHRA, CDR2 YSYEKL. Per the original data handling: Amplification from reference gene primers served as the basis for estimated nucleated cell counts. Measured with immunoSEQ multiplex PCR; TCRdb has only the in-frame clones, and not every one. For V, J and clone size, that table is used; D and trimming come from the DNA. This sample yields approximately 26,000 clones, of which around 82% are seen a single time; around 2% belongs to the top ten. The sequencing input was peripheral blood. The sequence came from a man older than 75 with active or convalescent COVID-19. The gene calls are TRBV4-1 and TRBJ2-5; tentatively, D is TRBD1 (5 bases). CDR3 sequence (DNA): TGCGCCAGCAGCCAAGATCAGGGTCGCTGGAAAGAGACCCAGTACTTC. This encodes CASSQDQGRWKETQYF.